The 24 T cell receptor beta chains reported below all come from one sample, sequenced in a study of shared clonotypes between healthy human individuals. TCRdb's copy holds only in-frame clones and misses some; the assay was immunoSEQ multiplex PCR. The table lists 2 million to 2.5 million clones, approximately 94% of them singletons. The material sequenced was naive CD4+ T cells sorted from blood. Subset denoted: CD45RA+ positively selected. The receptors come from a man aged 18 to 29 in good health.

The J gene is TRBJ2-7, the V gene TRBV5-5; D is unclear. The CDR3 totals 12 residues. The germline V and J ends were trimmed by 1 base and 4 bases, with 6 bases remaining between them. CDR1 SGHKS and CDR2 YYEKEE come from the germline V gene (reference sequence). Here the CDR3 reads CASSLLGYEQYF. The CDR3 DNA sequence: TGTGCCAGCAGCTTGTTAGGGTACGAGCAGTACTTC.

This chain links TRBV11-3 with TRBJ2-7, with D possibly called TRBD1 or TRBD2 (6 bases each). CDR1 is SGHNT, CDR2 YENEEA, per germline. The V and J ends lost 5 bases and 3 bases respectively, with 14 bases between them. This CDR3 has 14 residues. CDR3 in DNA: TGTGCCAGCAGCACGGGGGACACCTACTACGAGCAGTACTTC. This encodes CASSTGDTYYEQYF.

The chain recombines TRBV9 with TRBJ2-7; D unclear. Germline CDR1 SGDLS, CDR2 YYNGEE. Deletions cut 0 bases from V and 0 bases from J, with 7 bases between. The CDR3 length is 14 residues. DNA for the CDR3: TGTGCCAGCAGCGTAGATGTAGCCTCCTACGAGCAGTACTTC. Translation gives CASSVDVASYEQYF.

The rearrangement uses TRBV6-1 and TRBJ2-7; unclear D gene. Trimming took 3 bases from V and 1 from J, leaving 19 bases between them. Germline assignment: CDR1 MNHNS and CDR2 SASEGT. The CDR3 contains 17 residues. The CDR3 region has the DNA TGTGCCAGCAGTGATTATGAGAATAGGCGGAGATCCTACGAGCAGTACTTC. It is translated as CASSDYENRRRSYEQYF.

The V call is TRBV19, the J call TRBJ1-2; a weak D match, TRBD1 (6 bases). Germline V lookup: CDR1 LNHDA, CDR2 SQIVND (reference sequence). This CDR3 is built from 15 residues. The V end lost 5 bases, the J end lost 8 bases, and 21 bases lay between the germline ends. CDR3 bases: TGTGCCAGTAGTTTACCCCCCGGGACACTTCAGGGCTACACCTTC. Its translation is CASSLPPGTLQGYTF.

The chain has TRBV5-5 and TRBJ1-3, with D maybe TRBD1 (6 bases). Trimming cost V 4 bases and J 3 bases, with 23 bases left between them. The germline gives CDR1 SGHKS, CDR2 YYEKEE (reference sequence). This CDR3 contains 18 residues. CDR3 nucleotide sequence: TGTGCCAGCAGCCTTCTCCCCCGCCCTTCAGGGGTTGGAAACACCATATATTTT. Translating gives CASSLLPRPSGVGNTIYF.

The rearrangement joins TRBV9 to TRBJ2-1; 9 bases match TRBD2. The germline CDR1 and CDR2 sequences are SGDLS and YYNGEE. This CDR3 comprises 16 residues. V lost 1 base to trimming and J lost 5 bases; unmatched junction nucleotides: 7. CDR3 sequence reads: CASSVQGTSSHNEQFF. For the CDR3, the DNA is TGTGCCAGCAGCGTACAAGGGACTAGCTCGCACAATGAGCAGTTCTTC.

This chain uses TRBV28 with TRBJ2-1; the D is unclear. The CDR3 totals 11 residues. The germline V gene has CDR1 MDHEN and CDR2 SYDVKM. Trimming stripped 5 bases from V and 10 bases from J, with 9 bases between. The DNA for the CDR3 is TGTGCCAGCAGTCCCTCAAGGGAGCAGTTCTTC. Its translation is CASSPSREQFF.

The CDR3 DNA follows: TGTGCCAGCAGTCAGGGGGGAAGCGGAAACACCATATATTTT. Protein sequence: CASSQGGSGNTIYF. J is TRBJ1-3 and V is TRBV6-6; TRBD1 matches at 7 bases. The CDR3 consists of 14 residues. Unmatched junction bases numbered 5, after V lost 5 bases and J lost 4 bases. CDR1 and CDR2 (germline): MNHNY, SVGAGI (reference sequence).

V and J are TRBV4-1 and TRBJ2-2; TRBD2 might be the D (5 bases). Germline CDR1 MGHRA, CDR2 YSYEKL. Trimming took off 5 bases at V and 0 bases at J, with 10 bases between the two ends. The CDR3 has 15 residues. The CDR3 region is CASSGGRSNTGELFF. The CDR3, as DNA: TGCGCCAGCAGCGGAGGACGGTCGAACACCGGGGAGCTGTTTTTT.

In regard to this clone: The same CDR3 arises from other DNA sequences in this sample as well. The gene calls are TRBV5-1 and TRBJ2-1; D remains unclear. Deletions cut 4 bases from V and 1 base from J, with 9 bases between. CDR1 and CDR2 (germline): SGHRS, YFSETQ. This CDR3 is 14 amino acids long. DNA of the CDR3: TGCGCCAGCAGCGAAGACTCTTCCTACAATGAGCAGTTCTTC. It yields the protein CASSEDSSYNEQFF.

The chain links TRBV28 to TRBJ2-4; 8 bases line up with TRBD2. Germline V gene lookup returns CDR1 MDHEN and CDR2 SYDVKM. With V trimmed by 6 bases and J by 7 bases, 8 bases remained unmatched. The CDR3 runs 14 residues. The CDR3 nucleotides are TGTGCCAGCAGCCCTTGGTCGGGAGGGAACATTCAGTACTTC. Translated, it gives CASSPWSGGNIQYF. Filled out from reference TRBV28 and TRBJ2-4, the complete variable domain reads DVKVTQSSRYLVKRTGEKVFLECVQDMDHENMFWYRQDPGLGLRLIYFSYDVKMKEKGDIPEGYSVSREKKERFSLILESASTNQTSMYLCASSPWSGGNIQYFGAGTRLSVL.

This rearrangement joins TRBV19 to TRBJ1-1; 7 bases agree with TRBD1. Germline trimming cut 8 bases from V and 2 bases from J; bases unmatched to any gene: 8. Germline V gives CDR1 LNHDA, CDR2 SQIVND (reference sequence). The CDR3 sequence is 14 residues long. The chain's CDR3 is CASYPGTVNTEAFF. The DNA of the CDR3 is TGTGCCAGTTACCCCGGGACAGTTAACACTGAAGCTTTCTTT.

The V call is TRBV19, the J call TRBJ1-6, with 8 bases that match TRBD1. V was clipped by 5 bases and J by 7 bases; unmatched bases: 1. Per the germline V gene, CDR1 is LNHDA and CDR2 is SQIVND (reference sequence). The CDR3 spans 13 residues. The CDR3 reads CASSDRGNSPLHF. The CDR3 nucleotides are TGTGCCAGTAGTGACAGGGGAAATTCACCCCTCCACTTT.

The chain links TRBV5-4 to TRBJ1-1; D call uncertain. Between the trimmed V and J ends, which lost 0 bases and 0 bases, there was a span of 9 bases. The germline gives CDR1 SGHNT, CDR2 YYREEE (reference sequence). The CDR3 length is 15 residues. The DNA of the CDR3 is TGTGCCAGCAGCTTGGGGGGTTCAGTGAACACTGAAGCTTTCTTT. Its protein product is CASSLGGSVNTEAFF.

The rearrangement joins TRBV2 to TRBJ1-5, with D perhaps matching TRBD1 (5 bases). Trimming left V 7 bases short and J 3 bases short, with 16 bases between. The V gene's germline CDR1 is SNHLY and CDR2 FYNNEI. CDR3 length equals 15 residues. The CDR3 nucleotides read TGTGCCAGCACCTCGGGACCGGGCCTCAATCAGCCCCAGCATTTT. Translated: CASTSGPGLNQPQHF.

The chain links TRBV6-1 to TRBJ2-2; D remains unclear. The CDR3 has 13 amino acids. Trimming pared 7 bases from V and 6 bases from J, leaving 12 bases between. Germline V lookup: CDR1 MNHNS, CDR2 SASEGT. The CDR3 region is CASTLPPPGELFF. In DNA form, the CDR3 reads TGTGCCAGCACGCTGCCCCCTCCCGGGGAGCTGTTTTTT.

CDR3 nucleotides: TGTGCCATCAGTGAGTGGAGCGGGAGGGGGCGGAACACCGGGGAGCTGTTTTTT. Its protein product is CAISEWSGRGRNTGELFF. This rearrangement joins TRBV10-3 to TRBJ2-2; 10 bases agree with TRBD2. Germline CDR1 is ENHRY and CDR2 is SYGVKD. The CDR3 is made up of 18 amino acids. Losses at the gene ends were 1 base for V and 1 base for J; bases not matched to a gene: 6.

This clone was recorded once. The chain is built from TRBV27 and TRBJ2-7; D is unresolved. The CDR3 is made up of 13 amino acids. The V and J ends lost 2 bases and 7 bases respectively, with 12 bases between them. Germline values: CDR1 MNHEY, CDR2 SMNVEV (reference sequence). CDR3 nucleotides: TGTGCCAGCAGTTTAGAGGCCATGGGAGAGCAGTACTTC. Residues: CASSLEAMGEQYF.

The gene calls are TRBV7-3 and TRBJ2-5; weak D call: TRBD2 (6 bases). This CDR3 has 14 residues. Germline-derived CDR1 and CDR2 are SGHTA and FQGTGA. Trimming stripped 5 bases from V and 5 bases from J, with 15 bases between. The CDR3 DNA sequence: TGTGCCAGCAGCCCCGGAGGGGCCTGGGAGACCCAGTACTTC. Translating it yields CASSPGGAWETQYF.

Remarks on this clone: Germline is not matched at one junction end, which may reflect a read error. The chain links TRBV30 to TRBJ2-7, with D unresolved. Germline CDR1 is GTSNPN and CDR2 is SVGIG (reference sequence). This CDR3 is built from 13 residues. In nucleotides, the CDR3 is TGTGTCTGGAGTGTGATGGGCGCCTACGAGCAGTACTTC. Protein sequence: CVWSVMGAYEQYF.

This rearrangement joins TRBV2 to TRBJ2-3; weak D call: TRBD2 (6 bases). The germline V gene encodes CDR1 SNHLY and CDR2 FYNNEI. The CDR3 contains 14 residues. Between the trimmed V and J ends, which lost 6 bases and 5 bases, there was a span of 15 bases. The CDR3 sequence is CASRTEWGGDTQYF. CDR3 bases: TGTGCCAGCAGGACCGAGTGGGGAGGAGATACGCAGTATTTT. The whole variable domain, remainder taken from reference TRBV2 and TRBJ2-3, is EPEVTQTPSHQVTQMGQEVILRCVPISNHLYFYWYRQILGQKVEFLVSFYNNEISEKSEIFDDQFSVERPDGSNFTLKIRSTKLEDSAMYFCASRTEWGGDTQYFGPGTRLTVL.

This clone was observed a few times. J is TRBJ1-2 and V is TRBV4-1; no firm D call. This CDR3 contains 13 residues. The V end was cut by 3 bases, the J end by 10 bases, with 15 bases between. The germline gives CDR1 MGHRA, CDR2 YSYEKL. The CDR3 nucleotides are TGCGCCAGCAGCCAGGCTGAACAGTGGTCCTACACCTTC. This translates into CASSQAEQWSYTF.

The CDR3 reads CASSIIQKETQYF. CDR3 coding DNA: TGTGCCAGTAGTATCATCCAGAAAGAGACCCAGTACTTC. The J gene is TRBJ2-5, the V gene TRBV19; unclear D gene. V lost 3 bases and J 3 bases, leaving 8 bases between the germline ends. Germline CDR1 and CDR2: LNHDA and SQIVND (reference sequence). The CDR3 contains 13 residues.